This TCR beta chain was captured in a study of shared clonotypes between healthy human individuals. Study summary: The cohort had a couple of women and three men, ages 18 to 49.

Findings of the study overall: It was observed that 5% to 6.5% of naive CD4 clonotypes were shared across several donors.

In the naive CD8 group, cells lacked CD45RO and were positively selected for CCR7, so terminally differentiated effector memory CD45RA+ cells were left out. Each subset's genomic DNA was split evenly across several immunoSEQ plates. Per sorted-subset replicate PCR, input was around 220 ng DNA, representing about 30,000 T cell genomes. Sequenced by immunoSEQ multiplex PCR; TCRdb stores in-frame clones only, minus some. The sample lists more than 2 million clones, around 93% occurring once. The CDR3 loop spans 13 amino acids. Trimming removed 4 bases from V and 4 bases from J, with 11 bases in between. The germline gives CDR1 PRHDT, CDR2 FYEKMQ (reference sequence). With regard to this clone: What it binds is unknown.

The chain carries TRBV13 and TRBJ2-7; D unclear. The clonotype comes from a man between 18 and 29 years old in good health. Some clones in this sample may be carry-over from other donors' samples. Sequencing was done on a sample of naive CD8+ T cells from PBMCs. This CDR3 reads CASSSGHNYEQYF. In DNA, the CDR3 is TGTGCCAGCAGCTCCGGGCACAATTACGAGCAGTACTTC. The whole variable domain, filled in from reference TRBV13 and TRBJ2-7, reads AAGVIQSPRHLIKEKRETATLKCYPIPRHDTVYWYQQGPGQDPQFLISFYEKMQSDKGSIPDRFSAQQFSDYHSELNMSSLELGDSALYFCASSSGHNYEQYFGPGTRLTVT.